This TCR beta chain emerged from a study of T-cell memory formation after mild COVID-19 (dated by TCRdb to about 2021). At the level of the whole study: TCR sequence clusters from the two donors were largely donor specific. T-cell clones expanding and contracting after mild COVID-19 in two donors were tracked by longitudinal TCRalpha and TCRbeta repertoire sequencing. The cohort was made up of two young adult volunteers, one female and one male, who were previously healthy. Study-wide conclusions, independent of this receptor: The detection of some responding clones in pre-infection memory suggests that pre-existing cross-reactive memory T cells joined the SARS-CoV-2 response. The study included only a couple of mild cases, and larger cohorts that include severe cases with pre-infection samples were judged to be necessary. SARS-CoV-2 specificity was not confirmed for the second-wave clones peaking on day 37. Contracting CD4+ clones appeared mostly in the CM and EM memory subsets, whereas CD8+ clones were enriched in EMRA. Balanced CD4/CD8 phenotypes were observed for clones contracting from day 15 to 85, whereas a bias towards CD4+ was observed for a second wave of clones expanding from day 15 to 37.

The table lists this clonotype with many counts. The specificity of this receptor is unknown. No quality values exist for individual bases; no much larger clone is one base distant. The data were produced on an Illumina NovaSeq 6000. TCRalpha and TCRbeta cDNA libraries were built by 5'RACE with constant-segment primers, adding sample barcodes and unique molecular identifiers. RNA was extracted from every sample with Trizol reagent. The libraries were amplified in two PCR steps, and the second step added a second sample barcode and Illumina TruSeq adapters. The libraries were sequenced on an Illumina NovaSeq using 2 x 150 bp paired-end reads. Processing in the source paper ran as follows. Demultiplexing of reads and collapsing into UMI-guided consensus sequences were performed with migec v1.2.7. Using mixcr v2.1.11, UMI consensuses were aligned to TRA and TRB V and J templates and then assembled into clonotypes. A clonotype was counted as expanded or contracted only if both edgeR and NoisET called the change significant, with noise models trained on biological replicates. For edgeR calls, a false discovery rate-adjusted p below 0.01 and a log2 fold-change threshold of 1 were applied. As an exploratory analysis of dynamics, PCA with hierarchical clustering was applied to max-normalized trajectories of the 1000 most abundant clonotypes. Each responding clone was given a CD4 or CD8 phenotype based on the CD4+ and CD8+ repertoires, which had been sequenced separately. TCRdb reanalyzed the raw reads on its own, using fastp at Q25 for trimming and MiXCR for clone calling, and kept in-frame beta chains. A single entry per CDR3 protein holds the most common genes and DNA from its merged rows. TCRdb assigned the V and J calls; the authors' analysis was not used. Recorded for this sample are about 360,000 distinct CDR3 sequences; around 13% of them occurred a single time. 20% to 25% of the sample lies in the top ten.

Including cysteine and phenylalanine, the CDR3 has 15 amino acids. Only the CDR3 part of the read is kept: 45 bases, read in frame from the first base. V lost 4 bases and J lost 5 bases, and the count of bases not matched to a germline gene is 9. The germline V gene supplies CDR1 SGHRS and CDR2 YFSETQ. Ficoll-Paque density gradient centrifugation was used to isolate PBMCs. The receptor comes from a young man who had mild COVID-19 (a few samples of this study predate the infection). The sample titles of this study are shuffled in the database, so cell type and time point are left out; the donor was told from shared clones. The sample consisted of PBMCs or a T cell subset sorted from them (not recorded which). The sequence links TRBV5-1 to TRBJ1-2, and 9 junction bases match TRBD1. The CDR3 amino acid sequence is: CASSDRDRERYGYTF. The DNA sequence is as follows: TGCGCCAGCAGCGACCGGGACAGGGAAAGATATGGCTACACCTTC.